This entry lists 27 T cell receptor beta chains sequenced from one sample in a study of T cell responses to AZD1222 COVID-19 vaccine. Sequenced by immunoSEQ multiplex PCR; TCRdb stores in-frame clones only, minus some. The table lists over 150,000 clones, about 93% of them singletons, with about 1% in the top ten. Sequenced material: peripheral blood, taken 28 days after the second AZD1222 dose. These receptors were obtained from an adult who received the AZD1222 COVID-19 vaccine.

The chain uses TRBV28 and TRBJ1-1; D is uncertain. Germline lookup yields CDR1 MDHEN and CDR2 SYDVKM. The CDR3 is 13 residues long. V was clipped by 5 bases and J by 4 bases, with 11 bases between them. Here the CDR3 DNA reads TGTGCCAGCAGTCCAAGTCCGAGCACTGAAGCTTTCTTT. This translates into CASSPSPSTEAFF.

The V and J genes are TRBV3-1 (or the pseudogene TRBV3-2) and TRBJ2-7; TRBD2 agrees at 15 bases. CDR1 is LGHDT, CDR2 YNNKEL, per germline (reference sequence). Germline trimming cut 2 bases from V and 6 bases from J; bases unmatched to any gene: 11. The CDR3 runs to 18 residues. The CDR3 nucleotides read TGTGCCAGCAGCCAACGTAATGGACTAGCGGGGGGGTTTGGCGAGCAGTACTTC. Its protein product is CASSQRNGLAGGFGEQYF.

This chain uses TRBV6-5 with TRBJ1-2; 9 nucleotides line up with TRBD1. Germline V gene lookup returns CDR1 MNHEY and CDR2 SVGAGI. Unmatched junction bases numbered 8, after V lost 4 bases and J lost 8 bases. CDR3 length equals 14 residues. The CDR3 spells CASSSYRGPGGYTF. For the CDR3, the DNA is TGTGCCAGCAGTTCATACAGGGGGCCAGGAGGCTACACCTTC.

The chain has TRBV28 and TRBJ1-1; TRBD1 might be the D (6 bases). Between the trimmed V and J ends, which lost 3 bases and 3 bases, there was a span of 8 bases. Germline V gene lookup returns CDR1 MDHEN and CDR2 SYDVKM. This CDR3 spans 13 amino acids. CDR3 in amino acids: CASSFTGYTEAFF. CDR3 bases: TGTGCCAGCAGTTTTACAGGGTACACTGAAGCTTTCTTT.

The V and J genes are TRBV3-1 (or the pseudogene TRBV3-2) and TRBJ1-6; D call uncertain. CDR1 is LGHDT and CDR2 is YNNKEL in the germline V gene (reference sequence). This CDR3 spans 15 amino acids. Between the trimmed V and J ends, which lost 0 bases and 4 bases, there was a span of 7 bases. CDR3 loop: CASSQEAPYNSPLHF. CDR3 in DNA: TGTGCCAGCAGCCAAGAAGCACCATATAATTCACCCCTCCACTTT.

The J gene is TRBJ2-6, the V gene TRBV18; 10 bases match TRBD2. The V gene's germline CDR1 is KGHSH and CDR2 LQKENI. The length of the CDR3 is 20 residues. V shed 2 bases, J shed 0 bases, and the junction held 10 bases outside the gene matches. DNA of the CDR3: TGTGCCAGCTCACCAACAGCGGGGGGGCCTGTTGGCTCTGGGGCCAACGTCCTGACTTTC. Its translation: CASSPTAGGPVGSGANVLTF.

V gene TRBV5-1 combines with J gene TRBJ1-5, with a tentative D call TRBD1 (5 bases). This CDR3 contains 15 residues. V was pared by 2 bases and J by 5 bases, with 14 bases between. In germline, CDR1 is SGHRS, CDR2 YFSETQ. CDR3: CASSLEGSADQPQHF. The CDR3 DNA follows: TGCGCCAGCAGCTTAGAGGGGTCAGCCGATCAGCCCCAGCATTTT.

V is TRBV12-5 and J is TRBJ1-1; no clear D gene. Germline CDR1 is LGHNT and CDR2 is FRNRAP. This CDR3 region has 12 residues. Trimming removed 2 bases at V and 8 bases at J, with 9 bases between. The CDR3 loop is CASGLQSREAFF. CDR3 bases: TGTGCTAGTGGTTTGCAGTCAAGAGAAGCTTTCTTT.

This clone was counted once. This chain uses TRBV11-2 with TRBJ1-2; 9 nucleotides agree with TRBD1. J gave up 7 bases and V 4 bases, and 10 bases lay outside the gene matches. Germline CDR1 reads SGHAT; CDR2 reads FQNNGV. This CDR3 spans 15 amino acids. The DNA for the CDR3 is TGTGCCAGCAGCTCCTCCGGGACAGGGAGGTCTGGCTACACCTTC. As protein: CASSSSGTGRSGYTF. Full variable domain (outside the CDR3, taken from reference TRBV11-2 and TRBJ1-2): EAGVAQSPRYKIIEKRQSVAFWCNPISGHATLYWYQQILGQGPKLLIQFQNNGVVDDSQLPKDRFSAERLKGVDSTLKIQPAKLEDSAVYLCASSSSGTGRSGYTFGSGTRLTVV.

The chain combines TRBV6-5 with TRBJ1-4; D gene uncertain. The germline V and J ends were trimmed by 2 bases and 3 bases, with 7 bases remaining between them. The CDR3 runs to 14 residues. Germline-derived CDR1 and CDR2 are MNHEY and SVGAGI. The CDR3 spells CASSYKGANEKLFF. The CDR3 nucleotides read TGTGCCAGCAGTTACAAGGGTGCTAATGAAAAACTGTTTTTT.

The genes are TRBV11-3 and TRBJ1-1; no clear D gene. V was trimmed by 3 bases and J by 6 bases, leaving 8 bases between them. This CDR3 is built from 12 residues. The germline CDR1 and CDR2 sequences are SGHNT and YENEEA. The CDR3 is CASSFSGAEAFF. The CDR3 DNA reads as TGTGCCAGCAGCTTTAGTGGCGCTGAAGCTTTCTTT.

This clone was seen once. In nucleotides, the CDR3 is TGCAGCGCCGGACAGGGGGTAATTTCAGATACGCAGTATTTT. The encoded protein is CSAGQGVISDTQYF. The V call is TRBV29-1, the J call TRBJ2-3; 10 nucleotides agree with TRBD1. Unmatched junction bases numbered 8, after V lost 7 bases and J lost 4 bases. CDR1 and CDR2 from the germline V gene are SQVTM and ANQGSEA. This CDR3 comprises 14 residues.

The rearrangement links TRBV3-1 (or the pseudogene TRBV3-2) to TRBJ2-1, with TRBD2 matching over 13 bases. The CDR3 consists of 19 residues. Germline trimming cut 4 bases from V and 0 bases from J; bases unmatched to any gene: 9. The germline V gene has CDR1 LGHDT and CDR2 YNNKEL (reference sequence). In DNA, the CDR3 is TGTGCCAGCAGCCGGCGACTAGCGGGGGGCTCCTCCTCCTACAATGAGCAGTTCTTC. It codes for CASSRRLAGGSSSYNEQFF.

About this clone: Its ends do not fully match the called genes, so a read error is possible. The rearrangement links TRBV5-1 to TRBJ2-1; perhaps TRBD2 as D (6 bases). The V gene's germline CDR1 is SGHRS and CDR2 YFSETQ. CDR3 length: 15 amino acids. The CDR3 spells CASRLVTRVVNEQFF. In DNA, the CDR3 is TGCGCCAGCAGGTTGGTGACTAGAGTCGTCAATGAGCAGTTCTTC.

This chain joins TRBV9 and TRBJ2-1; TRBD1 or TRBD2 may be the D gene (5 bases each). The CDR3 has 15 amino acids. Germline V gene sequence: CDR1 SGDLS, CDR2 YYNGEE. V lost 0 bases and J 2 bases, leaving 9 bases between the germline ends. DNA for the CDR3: TGTGCCAGCAGCGTAGGAGTGGGACCCTACAATGAGCAGTTCTTC. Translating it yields CASSVGVGPYNEQFF. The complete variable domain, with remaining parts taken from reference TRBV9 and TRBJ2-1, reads DSGVTQTPKHLITATGQRVTLRCSPRSGDLSVYWYQQSLDQGLQFLIQYYNGEERAKGNILERFSAQQFPDLHSELNLSSLELGDSALYFCASSVGVGPYNEQFFGPGTRLTVL.

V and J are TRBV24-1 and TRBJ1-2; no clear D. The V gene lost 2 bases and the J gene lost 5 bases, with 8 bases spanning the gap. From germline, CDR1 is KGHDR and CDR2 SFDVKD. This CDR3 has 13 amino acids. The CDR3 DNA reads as TGTGCCACCAGTGATTCCCTACGTTATGGCTACACCTTC. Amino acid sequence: CATSDSLRYGYTF.

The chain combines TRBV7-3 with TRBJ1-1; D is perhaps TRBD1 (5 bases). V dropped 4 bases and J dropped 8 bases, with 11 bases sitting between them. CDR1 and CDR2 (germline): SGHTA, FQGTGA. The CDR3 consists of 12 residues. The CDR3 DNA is TGTGCCAGCAGCTCACAGGTTGGGGAAGCTTTCTTT. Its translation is CASSSQVGEAFF.

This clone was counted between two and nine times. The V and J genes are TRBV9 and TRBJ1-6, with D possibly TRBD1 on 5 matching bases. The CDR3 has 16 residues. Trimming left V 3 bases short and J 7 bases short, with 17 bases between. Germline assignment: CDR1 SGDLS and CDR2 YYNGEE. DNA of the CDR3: TGTGCCAGCAGCGGTGGGTATTGGCAGGGAAATTCACCCCTCCACTTT. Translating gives CASSGGYWQGNSPLHF.

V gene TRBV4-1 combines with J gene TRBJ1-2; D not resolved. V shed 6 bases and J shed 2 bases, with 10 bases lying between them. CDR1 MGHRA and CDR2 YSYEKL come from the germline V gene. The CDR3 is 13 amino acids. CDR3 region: CASRAVGNYGYTF. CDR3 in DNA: TGCGCCAGCAGGGCTGTGGGAAACTATGGCTACACCTTC.

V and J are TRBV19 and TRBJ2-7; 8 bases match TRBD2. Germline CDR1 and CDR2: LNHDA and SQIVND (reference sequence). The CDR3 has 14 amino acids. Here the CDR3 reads CASRVGGASYEQYF. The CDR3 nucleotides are TGTGCGAGTCGGGTCGGGGGGGCCTCCTACGAGCAGTACTTC.

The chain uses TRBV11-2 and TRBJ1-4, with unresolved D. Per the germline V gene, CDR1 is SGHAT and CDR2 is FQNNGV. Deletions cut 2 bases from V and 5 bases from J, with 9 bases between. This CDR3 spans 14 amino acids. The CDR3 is CASSLWSANEKLFF. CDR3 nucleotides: TGTGCCAGCAGCTTATGGTCCGCAAATGAAAAACTGTTTTTT.

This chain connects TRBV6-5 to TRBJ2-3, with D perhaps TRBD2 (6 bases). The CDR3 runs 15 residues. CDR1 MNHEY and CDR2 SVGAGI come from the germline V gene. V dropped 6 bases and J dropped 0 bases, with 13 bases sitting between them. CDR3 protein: CASRAGGPSTDTQYF. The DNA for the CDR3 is TGTGCCAGCAGGGCCGGGGGACCCAGCACAGATACGCAGTATTTT.

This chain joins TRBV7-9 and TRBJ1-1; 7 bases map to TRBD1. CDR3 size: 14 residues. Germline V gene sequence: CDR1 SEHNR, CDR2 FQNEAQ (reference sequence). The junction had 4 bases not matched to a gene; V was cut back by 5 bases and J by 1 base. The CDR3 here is CASSPWTGNTEAFF. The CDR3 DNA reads TGTGCCAGCAGCCCGTGGACAGGGAACACTGAAGCTTTCTTT.

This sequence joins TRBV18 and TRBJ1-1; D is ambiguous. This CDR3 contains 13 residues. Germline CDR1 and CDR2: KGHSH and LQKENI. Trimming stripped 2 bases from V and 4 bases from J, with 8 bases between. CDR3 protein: CASSPEMGTEAFF. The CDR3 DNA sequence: TGTGCCAGCTCACCAGAAATGGGCACTGAAGCTTTCTTT.

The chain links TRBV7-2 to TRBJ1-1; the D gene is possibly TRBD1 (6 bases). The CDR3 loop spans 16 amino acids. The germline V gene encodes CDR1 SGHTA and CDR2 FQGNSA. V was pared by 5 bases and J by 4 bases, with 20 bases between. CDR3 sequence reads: CASSPAGGRALTEAFF. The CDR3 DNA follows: TGTGCCAGCAGCCCCGCGGGGGGCCGAGCCCTCACTGAAGCTTTCTTT.

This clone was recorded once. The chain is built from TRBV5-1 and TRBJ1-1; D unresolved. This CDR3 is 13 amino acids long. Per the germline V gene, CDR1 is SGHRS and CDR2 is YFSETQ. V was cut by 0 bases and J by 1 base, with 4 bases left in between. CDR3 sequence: CASSLGANTEAFF. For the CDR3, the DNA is TGCGCCAGCAGCTTGGGGGCGAACACTGAAGCTTTCTTT. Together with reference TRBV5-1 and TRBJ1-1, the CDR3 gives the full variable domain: KAGVTQTPRYLIKTRGQQVTLSCSPISGHRSVSWYQQTPGQGLQFLFEYFSETQRNKGNFPGRFSGRQFSNSRSEMNVSTLELGDSALYLCASSLGANTEAFFGQGTRLTVV.

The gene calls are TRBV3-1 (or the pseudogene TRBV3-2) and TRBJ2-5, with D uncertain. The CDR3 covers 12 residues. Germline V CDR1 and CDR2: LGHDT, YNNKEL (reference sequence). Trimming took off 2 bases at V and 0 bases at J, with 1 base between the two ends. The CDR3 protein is CASSQNQETQYF. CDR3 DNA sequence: TGTGCCAGCAGCCAAAACCAAGAGACCCAGTACTTC.